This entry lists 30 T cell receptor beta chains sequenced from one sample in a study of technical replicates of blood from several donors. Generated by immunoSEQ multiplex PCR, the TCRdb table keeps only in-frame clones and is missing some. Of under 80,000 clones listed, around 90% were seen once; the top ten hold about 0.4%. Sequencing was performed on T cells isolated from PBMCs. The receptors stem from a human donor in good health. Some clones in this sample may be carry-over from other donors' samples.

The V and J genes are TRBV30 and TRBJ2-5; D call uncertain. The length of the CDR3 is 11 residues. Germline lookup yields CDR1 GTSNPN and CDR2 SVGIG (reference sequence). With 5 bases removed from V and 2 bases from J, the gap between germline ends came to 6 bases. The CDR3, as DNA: TGTGCCTGGGCGACACAAGAGACCCAGTACTTC. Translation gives CAWATQETQYF.

The CDR3 nucleotides are TGTGCCAGCAGCTTCTTGGACAGCAATGAAAAACTGTTTTTT. As protein: CASSFLDSNEKLFF. V usage is TRBV9 and J usage is TRBJ1-4, with D perhaps matching TRBD1 (6 bases). The CDR3 has 14 amino acids. CDR1 and CDR2 (germline): SGDLS, YYNGEE. V was shortened by 4 bases and J by 5 bases, with 12 bases between the two germline ends.

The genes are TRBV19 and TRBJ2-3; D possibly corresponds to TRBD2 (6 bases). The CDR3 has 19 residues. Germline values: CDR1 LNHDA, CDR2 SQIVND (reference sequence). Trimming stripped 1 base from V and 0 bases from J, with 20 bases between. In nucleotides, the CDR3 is TGTGCCAGTAGTATAGGCCCTAGCGTAACCCTTTCTAGCACAGATACGCAGTATTTT. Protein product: CASSIGPSVTLSSTDTQYF. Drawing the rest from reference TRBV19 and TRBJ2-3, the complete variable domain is DGGITQSPKYLFRKEGQNVTLSCEQNLNHDAMYWYRQDPGQGLRLIYYSQIVNDFQKGDIAEGYSVSREKKESFPLTVTSAQKNPTAFYLCASSIGPSVTLSSTDTQYFGPGTRLTVL.

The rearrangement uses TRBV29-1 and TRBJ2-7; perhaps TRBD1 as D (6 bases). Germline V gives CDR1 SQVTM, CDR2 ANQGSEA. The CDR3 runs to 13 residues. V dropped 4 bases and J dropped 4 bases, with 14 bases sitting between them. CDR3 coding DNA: TGCAGCGTTGGAAGGGGGTCGCCTTACGAGCAGTACTTC. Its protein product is CSVGRGSPYEQYF.

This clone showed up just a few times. CDR3 sequence reads: CAIRDTVTNTEAFF. CDR3 nucleotide sequence: TGTGCCATCAGGGACACCGTGACGAACACTGAAGCTTTCTTT. J is TRBJ1-1 and V is TRBV10-3; D possibly corresponds to TRBD1 (5 bases). Trimming took off 6 bases at V and 1 base at J, with 12 bases between the two ends. CDR1 is ENHRY, CDR2 SYGVKD, per germline. The length of the CDR3 is 14 residues.

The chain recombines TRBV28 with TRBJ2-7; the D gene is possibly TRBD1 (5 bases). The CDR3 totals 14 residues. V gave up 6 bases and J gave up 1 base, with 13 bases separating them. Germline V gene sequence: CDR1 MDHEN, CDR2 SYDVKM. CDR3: CASRELQGSYEQYF. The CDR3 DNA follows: TGTGCCAGCAGGGAGCTTCAGGGATCCTACGAGCAGTACTTC.

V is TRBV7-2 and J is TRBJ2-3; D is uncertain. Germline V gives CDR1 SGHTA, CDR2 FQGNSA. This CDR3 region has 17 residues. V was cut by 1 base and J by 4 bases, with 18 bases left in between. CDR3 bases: TGTGCCAGCAGCTTAGATATTGCTAGACTCCCATCAGATACGCAGTATTTT. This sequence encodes CASSLDIARLPSDTQYF.

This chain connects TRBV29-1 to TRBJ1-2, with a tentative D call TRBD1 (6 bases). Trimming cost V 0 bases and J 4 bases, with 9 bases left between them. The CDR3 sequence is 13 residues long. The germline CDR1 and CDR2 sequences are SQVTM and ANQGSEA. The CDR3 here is CSVEDQGFYGYTF. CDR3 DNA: TGCAGCGTTGAAGATCAGGGGTTCTATGGCTACACCTTC.

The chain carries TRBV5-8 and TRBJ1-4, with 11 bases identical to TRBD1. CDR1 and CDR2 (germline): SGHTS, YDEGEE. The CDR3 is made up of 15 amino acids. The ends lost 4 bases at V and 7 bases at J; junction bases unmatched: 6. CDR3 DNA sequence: TGTGCCAGCAGCCGGACCGGGACAGGGGGTGAAAAACTGTTTTTT. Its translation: CASSRTGTGGEKLFF.

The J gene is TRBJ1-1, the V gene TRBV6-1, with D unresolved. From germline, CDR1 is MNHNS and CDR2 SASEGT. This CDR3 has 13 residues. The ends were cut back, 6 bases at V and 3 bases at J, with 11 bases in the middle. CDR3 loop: CASRNPADTEAFF. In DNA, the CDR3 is TGTGCCAGCAGGAACCCTGCAGACACTGAAGCTTTCTTT.

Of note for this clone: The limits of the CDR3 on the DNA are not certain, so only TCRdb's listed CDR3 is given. The CDR3 reads CASSPSVLGQSYEQYF. The rearrangement uses TRBV5-1 and TRBJ2-7; the table's TRBD1 call for D was not verified on the DNA. Germline CDR1 and CDR2: SGHRS and YFSETQ. The CDR3 spans 16 amino acids, including both terminal residues.

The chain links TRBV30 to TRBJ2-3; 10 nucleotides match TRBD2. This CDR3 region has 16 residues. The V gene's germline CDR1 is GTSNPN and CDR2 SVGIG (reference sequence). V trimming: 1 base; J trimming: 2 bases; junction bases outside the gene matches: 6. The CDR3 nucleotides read TGTGCCTGGAGTGCTGGACTAGCGGAGTACACAGATACGCAGTATTTT. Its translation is CAWSAGLAEYTDTQYF.

The CDR3 region has the DNA TGTGCCAGCAGCCCCCAAGAGCGGGAGTTGGCCGGGGAGCTGTTTTTT. It codes for CASSPQERELAGELFF. The chain carries TRBV11-2 and TRBJ2-2, with TRBD2 matching 8 bases. The CDR3 loop spans 16 amino acids. Germline CDR1 SGHAT, CDR2 FQNNGV. The V segment lost 5 bases and the J segment 6 bases; nucleotides outside the gene matches: 11. The full variable domain, with the rest looked up from reference TRBV11-2 and TRBJ2-2, is EAGVAQSPRYKIIEKRQSVAFWCNPISGHATLYWYQQILGQGPKLLIQFQNNGVVDDSQLPKDRFSAERLKGVDSTLKIQPAKLEDSAVYLCASSPQERELAGELFFGEGSRLTVL.

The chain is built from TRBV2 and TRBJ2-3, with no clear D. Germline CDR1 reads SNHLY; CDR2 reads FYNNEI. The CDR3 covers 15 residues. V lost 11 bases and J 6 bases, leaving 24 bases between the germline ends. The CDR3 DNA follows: TGTGCCCACACCTCCCAGACCGGGTGGATGGATACGCAGTATTTT. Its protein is CAHTSQTGWMDTQYF.

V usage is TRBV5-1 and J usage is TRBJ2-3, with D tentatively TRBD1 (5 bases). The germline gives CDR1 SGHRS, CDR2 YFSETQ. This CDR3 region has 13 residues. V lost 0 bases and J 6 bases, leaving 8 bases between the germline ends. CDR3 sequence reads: CASSLAGKDTQYF. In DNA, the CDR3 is TGCGCCAGCAGCTTGGCAGGGAAGGATACGCAGTATTTT.

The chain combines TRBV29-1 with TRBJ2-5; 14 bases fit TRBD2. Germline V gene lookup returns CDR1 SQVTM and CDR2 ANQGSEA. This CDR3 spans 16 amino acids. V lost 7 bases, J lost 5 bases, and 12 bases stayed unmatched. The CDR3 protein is CSGGGLAGAGVETQYF. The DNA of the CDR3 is TGCAGCGGAGGGGGACTAGCGGGAGCGGGGGTGGAGACCCAGTACTTC.

CDR3 amino acids: CAISDGQGLNEQYF. The DNA for the CDR3 is TGTGCCATCAGTGATGGGCAGGGGCTAAACGAGCAGTACTTC. This sequence joins TRBV10-3 and TRBJ2-7, with D maybe TRBD1 (6 bases). Trimming left V 3 bases short and J 5 bases short, with 14 bases between. The CDR3 has 14 residues. CDR1 is ENHRY, CDR2 SYGVKD, per germline.

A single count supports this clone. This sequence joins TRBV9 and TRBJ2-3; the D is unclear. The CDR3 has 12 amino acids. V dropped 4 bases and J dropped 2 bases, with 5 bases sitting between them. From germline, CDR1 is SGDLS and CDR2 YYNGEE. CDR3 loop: CASSSDTDTQYF. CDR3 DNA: TGTGCCAGCAGCTCAGACACAGATACGCAGTATTTT.

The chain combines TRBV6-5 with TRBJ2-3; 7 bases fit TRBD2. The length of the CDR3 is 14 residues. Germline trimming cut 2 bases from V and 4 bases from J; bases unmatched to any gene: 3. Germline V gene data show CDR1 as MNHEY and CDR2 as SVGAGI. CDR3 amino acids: CASSYRRESDTQYF. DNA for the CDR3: TGTGCCAGCAGTTACCGGCGGGAGTCAGATACGCAGTATTTT.

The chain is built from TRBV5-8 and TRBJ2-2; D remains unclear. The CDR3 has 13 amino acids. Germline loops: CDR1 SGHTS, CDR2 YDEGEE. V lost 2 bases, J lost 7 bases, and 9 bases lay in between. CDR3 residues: CASSFPGFGELFF. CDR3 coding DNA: TGTGCCAGCAGCTTTCCAGGCTTCGGGGAGCTGTTTTTT.

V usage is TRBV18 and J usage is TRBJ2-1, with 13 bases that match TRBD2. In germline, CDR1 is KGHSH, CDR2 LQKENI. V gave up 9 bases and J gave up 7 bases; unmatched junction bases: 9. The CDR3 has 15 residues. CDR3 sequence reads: CASSGLAGDVNEQFF. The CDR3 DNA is TGTGCCAGTTCCGGACTAGCGGGAGATGTGAATGAGCAGTTCTTC.

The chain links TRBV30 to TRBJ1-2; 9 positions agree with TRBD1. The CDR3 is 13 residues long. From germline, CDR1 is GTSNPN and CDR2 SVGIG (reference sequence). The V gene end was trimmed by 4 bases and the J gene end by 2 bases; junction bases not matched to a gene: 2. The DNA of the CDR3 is TGTGCCTGGACCGGACAGGGGAACTATGGCTACACCTTC. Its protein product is CAWTGQGNYGYTF.

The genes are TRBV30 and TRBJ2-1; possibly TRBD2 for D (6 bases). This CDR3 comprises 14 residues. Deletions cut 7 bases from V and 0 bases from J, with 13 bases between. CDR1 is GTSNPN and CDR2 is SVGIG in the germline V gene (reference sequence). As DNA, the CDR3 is TGTGCCTCCCAAGCGGGCGGCTCCTACAATGAGCAGTTCTTC. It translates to CASQAGGSYNEQFF.

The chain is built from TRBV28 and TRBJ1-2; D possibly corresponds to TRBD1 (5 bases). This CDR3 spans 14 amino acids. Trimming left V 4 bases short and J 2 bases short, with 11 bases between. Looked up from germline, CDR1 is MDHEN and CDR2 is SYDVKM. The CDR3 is CASSSPSGNYGYTF. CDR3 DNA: TGTGCCAGCAGTTCCCCATCAGGGAACTATGGCTACACCTTC.

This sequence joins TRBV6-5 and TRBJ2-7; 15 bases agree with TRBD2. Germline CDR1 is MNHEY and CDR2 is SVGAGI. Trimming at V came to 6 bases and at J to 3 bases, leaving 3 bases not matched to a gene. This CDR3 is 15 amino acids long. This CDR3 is CASRGLAGGYYEQYF. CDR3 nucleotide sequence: TGTGCCAGCAGGGGACTAGCGGGAGGTTACTACGAGCAGTACTTC.

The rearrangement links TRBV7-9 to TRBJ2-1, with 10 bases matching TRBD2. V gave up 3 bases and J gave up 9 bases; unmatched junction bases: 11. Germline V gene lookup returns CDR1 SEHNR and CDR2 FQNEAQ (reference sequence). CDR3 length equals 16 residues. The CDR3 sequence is CASSFHLAGEPLEQFF. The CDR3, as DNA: TGTGCCAGCAGCTTCCACCTAGCGGGAGAGCCCCTTGAGCAGTTCTTC.

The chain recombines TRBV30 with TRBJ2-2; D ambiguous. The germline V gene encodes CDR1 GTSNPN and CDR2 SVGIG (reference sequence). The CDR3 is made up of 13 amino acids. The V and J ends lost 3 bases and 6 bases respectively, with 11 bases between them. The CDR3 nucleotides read TGTGCCTGGAGACACGCCGGAGCCGGGGAGCTGTTTTTT. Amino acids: CAWRHAGAGELFF.

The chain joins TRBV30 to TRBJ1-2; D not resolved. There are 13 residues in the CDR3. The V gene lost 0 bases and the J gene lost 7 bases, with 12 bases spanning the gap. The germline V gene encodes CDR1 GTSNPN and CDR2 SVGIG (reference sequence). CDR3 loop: CAWSVLGDGGYTF. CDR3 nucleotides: TGTGCCTGGAGTGTACTCGGGGATGGTGGCTACACCTTC.

The CDR3 protein is CASSPGKTGNTYEQYF. The CDR3 nucleotides are TGCGCCAGCAGCCCGGGGAAAACGGGAAATACCTACGAGCAGTACTTC. This chain links TRBV5-1 with TRBJ2-7, with D tentatively TRBD2 (5 bases). CDR1 SGHRS and CDR2 YFSETQ come from the germline V gene. The ends were cut back, 4 bases at V and 2 bases at J, with 19 bases in the middle. CDR3 length: 16 amino acids.

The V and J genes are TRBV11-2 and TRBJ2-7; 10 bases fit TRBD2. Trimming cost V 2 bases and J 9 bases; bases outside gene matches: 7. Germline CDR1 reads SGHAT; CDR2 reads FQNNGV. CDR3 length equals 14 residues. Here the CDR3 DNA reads TGTGCCAGCAGCTTACTGAGCGGGAGGGAAAGGCAGTACTTC. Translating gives CASSLLSGRERQYF.